This TCR beta chain was profiled in a study of T cell repertoires in cytomegalovirus infection. Study-wide background: In public TCR beta signatures, there were indications of both CMV infection and matching HLA type.

Using its own MiXCR run on the reads, TCRdb lists one record per CDR3 protein. The sample has about 900,000 distinct CDR3 sequences; 30% to 40% are singletons. Study-wide findings and caveats: Ex vivo responses were dominated by HLA-C-restricted CMV-specific TCR beta clonotypes. Cumulative public TCR beta family frequency identified CMV carriers with the relevant HLA.

Only a few counts were recorded for this clonotype. Antigen unknown. Trimming removed 2 bases from V and 3 bases from J, with 12 bases in between. CDR1 is MNHEY and CDR2 is SVGAGI in the germline V gene. The CDR3 runs to 15 residues. This clonotype originated in a human donor in good health (CMV status not recorded). Some clones in this sample may be carry-over from other donors' samples. This material consisted of cultured CD8+ T cells from PBMCs, taken from culture after CMV antigen stimulation. The rearrangement links TRBV6-5 to TRBJ2-3; D is tentatively TRBD1 or TRBD2 (6 bases each). CDR3 region: CASSYLGGMTDTQYF. DNA of the CDR3: TGTGCCAGCAGTTACCTAGGGGGGATGACAGATACGCAGTATTTT.